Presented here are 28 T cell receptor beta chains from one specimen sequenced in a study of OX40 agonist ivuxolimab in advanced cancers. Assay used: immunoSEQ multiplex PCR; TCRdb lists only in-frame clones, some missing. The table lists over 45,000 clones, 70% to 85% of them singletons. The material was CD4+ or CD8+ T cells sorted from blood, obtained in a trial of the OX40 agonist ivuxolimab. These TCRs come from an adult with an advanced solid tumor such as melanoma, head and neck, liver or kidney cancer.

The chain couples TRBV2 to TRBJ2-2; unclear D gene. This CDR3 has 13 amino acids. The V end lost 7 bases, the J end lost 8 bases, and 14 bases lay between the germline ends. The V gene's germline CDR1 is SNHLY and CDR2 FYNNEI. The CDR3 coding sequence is TGTGCCAGCAACGACCTGAATTTGGGGGAGCTGTTTTTT. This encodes CASNDLNLGELFF.

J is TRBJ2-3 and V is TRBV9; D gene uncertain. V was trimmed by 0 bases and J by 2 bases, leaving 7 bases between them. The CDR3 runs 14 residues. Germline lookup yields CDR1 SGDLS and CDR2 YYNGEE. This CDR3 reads CASSVGLNTDTQYF. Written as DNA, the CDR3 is TGTGCCAGCAGCGTAGGTTTGAACACAGATACGCAGTATTTT.

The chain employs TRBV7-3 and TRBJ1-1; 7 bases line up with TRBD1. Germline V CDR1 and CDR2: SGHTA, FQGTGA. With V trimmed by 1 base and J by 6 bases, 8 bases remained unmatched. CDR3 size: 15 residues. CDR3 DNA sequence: TGTGCCAGCAGCTTAATATCAGGGGGGAGAGCTGAAGCTTTCTTT. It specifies CASSLISGGRAEAFF. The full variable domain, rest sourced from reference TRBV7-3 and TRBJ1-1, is GAGVSQTPSNKVTEKGKYVELRCDPISGHTALYWYRQSLGQGPEFLIYFQGTGAADDSGLPNDRFFAVRPEGSVSTLKIQRTERGDSAVYLCASSLISGGRAEAFFGQGTRLTVV.

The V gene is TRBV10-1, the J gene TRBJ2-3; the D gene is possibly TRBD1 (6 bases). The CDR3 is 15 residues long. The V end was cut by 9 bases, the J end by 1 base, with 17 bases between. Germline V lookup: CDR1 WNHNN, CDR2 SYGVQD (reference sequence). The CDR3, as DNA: TGCGCCAGTTCTGATCAGGGGTATGGCACAGATACGCAGTATTTT. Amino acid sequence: CASSDQGYGTDTQYF.

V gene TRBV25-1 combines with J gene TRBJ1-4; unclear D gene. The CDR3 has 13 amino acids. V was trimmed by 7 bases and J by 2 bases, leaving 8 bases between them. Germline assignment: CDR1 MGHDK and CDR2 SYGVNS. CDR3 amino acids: CASTPGTNEKLFF. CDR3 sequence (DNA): TGTGCCAGCACCCCGGGGACTAATGAAAAACTGTTTTTT.

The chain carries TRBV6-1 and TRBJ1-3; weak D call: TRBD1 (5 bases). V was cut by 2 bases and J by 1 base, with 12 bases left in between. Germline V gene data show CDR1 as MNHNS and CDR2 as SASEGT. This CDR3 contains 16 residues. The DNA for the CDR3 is TGTGCCAGCAGTGAATTCCCAGGGCAGTCTGGAAACACCATATATTTT. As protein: CASSEFPGQSGNTIYF.

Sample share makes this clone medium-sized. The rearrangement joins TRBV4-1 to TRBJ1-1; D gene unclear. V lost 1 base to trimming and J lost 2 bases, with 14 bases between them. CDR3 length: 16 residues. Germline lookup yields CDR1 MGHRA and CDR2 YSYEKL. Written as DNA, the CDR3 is TGCGCCAGCAGCCAAGTTTTGCGCAGTACTAACACTGAAGCTTTCTTT. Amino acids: CASSQVLRSTNTEAFF.

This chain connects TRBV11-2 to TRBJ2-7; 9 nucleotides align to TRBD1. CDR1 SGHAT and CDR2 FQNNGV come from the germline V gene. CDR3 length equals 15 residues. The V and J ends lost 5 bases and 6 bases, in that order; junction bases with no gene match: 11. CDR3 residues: CASSPPGTGLGEQYF. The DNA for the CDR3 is TGTGCCAGCAGCCCTCCCGGGACAGGGCTGGGCGAGCAGTACTTC.

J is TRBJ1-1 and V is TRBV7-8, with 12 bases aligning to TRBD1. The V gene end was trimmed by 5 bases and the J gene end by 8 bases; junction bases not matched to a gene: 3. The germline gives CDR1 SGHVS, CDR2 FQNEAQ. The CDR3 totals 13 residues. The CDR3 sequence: CASSAGTGGEAFF. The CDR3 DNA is TGTGCCAGCAGCGCAGGGACAGGGGGCGAAGCTTTCTTT.

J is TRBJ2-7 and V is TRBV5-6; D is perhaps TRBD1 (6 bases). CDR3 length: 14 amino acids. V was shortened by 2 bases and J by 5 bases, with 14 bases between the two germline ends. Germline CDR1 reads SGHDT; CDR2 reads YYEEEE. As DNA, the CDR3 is TGTGCCAGCAGCTTTGGACAGCGGACCAACGAGCAGTACTTC. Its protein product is CASSFGQRTNEQYF.

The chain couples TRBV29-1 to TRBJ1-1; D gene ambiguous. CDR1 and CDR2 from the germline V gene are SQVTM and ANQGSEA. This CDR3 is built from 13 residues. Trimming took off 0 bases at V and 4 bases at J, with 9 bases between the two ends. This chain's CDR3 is CSVEELQSTEAFF. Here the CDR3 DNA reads TGCAGCGTTGAAGAGCTCCAGAGCACTGAAGCTTTCTTT. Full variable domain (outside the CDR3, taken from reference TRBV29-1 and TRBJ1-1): SAVISQKPSRDICQRGTSLTIQCQVDSQVTMMFWYRQQPGQSLTLIATANQGSEATYESGFVIDKFPISRPNLTFSTLTVSNMSPEDSSIYLCSVEELQSTEAFFGQGTRLTVV.

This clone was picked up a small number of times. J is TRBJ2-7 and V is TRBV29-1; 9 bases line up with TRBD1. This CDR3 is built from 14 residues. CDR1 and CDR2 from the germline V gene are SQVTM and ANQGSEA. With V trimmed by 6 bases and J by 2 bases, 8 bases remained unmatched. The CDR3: CSVRRQGDPYEQYF. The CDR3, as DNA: TGCAGCGTCCGACGACAGGGGGACCCCTACGAGCAGTACTTC.

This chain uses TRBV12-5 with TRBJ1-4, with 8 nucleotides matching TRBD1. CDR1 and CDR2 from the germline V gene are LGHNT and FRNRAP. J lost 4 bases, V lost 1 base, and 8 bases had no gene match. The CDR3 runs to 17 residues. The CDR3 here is CASGLGTGRPLNEKLFF. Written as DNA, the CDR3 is TGTGCTAGTGGTTTGGGGACAGGGAGGCCCCTTAATGAAAAACTGTTTTTT.

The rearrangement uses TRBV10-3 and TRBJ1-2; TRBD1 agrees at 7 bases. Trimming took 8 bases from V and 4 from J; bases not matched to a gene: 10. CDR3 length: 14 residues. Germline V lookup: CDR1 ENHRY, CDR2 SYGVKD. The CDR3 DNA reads TGTGCCATCCGACGGGACAGCGAGGGCTATGGCTACACCTTC. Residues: CAIRRDSEGYGYTF.

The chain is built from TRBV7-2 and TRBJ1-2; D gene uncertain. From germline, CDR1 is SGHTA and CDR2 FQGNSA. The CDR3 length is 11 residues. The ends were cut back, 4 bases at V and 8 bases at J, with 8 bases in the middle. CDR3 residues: CASSYTTGYTF. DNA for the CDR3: TGTGCCAGCAGCTACACCACGGGCTACACCTTC.

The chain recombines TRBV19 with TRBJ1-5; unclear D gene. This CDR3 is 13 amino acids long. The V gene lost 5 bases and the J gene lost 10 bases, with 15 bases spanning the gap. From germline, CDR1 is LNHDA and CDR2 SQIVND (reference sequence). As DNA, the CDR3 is TGTGCCAGTAGTCTTTCGGAGGACCCCCCCCAGCATTTT. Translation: CASSLSEDPPQHF.

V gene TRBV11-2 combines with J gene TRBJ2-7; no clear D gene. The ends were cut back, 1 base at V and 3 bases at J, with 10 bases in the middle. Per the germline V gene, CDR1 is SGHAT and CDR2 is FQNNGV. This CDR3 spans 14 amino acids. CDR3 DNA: TGTGCCAGCAGCTTAGCTCCGTCCGGCTACGAGCAGTACTTC. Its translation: CASSLAPSGYEQYF.

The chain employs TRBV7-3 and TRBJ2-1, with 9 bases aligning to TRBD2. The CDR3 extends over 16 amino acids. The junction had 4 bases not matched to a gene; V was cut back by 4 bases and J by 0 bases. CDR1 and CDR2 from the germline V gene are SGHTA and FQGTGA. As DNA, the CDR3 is TGTGCCAGCAGCTCCCTAGCGGGAAGCTCCTACAATGAGCAGTTCTTC. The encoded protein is CASSSLAGSSYNEQFF.

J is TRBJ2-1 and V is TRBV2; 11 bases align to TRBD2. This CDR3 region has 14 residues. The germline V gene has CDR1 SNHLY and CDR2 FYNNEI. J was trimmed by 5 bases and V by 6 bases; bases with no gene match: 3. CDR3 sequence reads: CASSGTSGHNEQFF. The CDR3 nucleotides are TGTGCCAGCAGCGGGACTAGCGGACACAATGAGCAGTTCTTC.

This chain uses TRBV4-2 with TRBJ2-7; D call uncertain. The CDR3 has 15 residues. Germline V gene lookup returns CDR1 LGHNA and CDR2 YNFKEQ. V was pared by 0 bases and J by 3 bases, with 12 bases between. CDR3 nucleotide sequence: TGTGCCAGCAGCCAAGATGGAAGGGATCTCTACGAGCAGTACTTC. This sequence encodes CASSQDGRDLYEQYF.

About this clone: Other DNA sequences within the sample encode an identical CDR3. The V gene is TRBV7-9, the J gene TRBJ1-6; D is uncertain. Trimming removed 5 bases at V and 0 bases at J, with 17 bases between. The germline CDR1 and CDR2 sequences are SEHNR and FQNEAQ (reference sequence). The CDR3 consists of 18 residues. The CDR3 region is CASSPGMGTRSYNSPLHF. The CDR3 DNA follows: TGTGCCAGCAGCCCAGGTATGGGCACCCGCTCCTATAATTCACCCCTCCACTTT.

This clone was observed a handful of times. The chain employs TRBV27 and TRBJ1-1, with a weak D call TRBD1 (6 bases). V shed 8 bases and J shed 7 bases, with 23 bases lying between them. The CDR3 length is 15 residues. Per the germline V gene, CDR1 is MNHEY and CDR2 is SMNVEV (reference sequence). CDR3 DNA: TGTGCCAGCGCCGAATCAACAGGGAAAGGGGTTGAAGCTTTCTTT. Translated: CASAESTGKGVEAFF.

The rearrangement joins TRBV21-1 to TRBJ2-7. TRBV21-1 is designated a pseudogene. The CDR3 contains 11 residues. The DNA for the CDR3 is TGTGCCAGGGTGATAATGCCCGAGCAGTACTTC. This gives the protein CARVIMPEQYF.

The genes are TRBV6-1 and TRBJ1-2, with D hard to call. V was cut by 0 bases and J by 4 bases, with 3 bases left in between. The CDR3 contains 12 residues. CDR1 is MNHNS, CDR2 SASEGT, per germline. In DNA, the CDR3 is TGTGCCAGCAGTGAAGCGGGCTATGGCTACACCTTC. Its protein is CASSEAGYGYTF.

CDR3 sequence: CASSLPGGSFGYTF. The CDR3 DNA is TGCGCCAGCAGCTTGCCAGGGGGCAGCTTTGGCTACACCTTC. The chain links TRBV5-1 to TRBJ1-2; 8 nucleotides agree with TRBD1. This CDR3 is 14 amino acids long. V was pared by 1 base and J by 7 bases, with 6 bases of the junction left unmatched. The germline V gene encodes CDR1 SGHRS and CDR2 YFSETQ. Drawing the rest from reference TRBV5-1 and TRBJ1-2, the complete variable domain is KAGVTQTPRYLIKTRGQQVTLSCSPISGHRSVSWYQQTPGQGLQFLFEYFSETQRNKGNFPGRFSGRQFSNSRSEMNVSTLELGDSALYLCASSLPGGSFGYTFGSGTRLTVV.

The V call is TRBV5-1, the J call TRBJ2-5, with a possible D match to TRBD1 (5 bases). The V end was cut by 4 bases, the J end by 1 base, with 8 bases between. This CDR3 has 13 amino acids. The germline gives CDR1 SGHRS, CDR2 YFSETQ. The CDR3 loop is CASSQGSQETQYF. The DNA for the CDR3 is TGCGCCAGCAGCCAGGGAAGCCAAGAGACCCAGTACTTC.

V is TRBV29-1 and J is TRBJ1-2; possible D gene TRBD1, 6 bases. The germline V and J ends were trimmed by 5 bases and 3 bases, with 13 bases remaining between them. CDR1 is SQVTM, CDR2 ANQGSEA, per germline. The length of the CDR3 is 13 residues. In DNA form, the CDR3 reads TGCAGCGTTAGGGCCGGGACATACTATGGCTACACCTTC. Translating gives CSVRAGTYYGYTF.

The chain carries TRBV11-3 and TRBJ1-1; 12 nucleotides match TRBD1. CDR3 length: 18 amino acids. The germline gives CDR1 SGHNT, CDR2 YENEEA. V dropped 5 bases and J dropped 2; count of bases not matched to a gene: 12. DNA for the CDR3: TGTGCCAGCAGCCCTGCCGGGACAGGGGGCGTTCAAAACACTGAAGCTTTCTTT. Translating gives CASSPAGTGGVQNTEAFF.